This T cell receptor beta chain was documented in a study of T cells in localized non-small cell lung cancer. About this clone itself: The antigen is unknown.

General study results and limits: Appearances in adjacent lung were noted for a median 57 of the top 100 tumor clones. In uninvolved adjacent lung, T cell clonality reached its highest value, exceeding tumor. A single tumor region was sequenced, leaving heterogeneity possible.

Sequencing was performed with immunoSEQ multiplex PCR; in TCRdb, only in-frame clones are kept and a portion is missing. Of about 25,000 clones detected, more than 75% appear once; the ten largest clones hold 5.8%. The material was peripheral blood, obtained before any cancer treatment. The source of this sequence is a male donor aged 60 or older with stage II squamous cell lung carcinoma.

This CDR3 reads CASSRWTRTSTGELFF. Written as DNA, the CDR3 is TGCGCCAGCAGCCGCTGGACTAGGACGAGCACCGGGGAGCTGTTTTTT. This chain uses TRBV5-1 with TRBJ2-2; 7 bases are a match to TRBD2. The CDR3 sequence is 16 residues long. J was trimmed by 4 bases and V by 4 bases; bases with no gene match: 10. Germline V gene sequence: CDR1 SGHRS, CDR2 YFSETQ. Using reference TRBV5-1 and TRBJ2-2 for the parts outside the CDR3, the full variable domain is KAGVTQTPRYLIKTRGQQVTLSCSPISGHRSVSWYQQTPGQGLQFLFEYFSETQRNKGNFPGRFSGRQFSNSRSEMNVSTLELGDSALYLCASSRWTRTSTGELFFGEGSRLTVL.